This is a list of T cell receptor beta chains from one sample in a study of T-cell memory formation after mild COVID-19. In TCRdb, the 5' RACE reads were re-called with MiXCR into one record per CDR3 protein. The sample includes about 270,000 distinct CDR3 sequences, over 15% seen only once; the top ten take around a fifth. The sequencing input was PBMCs or a T cell subset sorted from them (not recorded which). All receptors come from a man aged 18 to 35 who had mild COVID-19 (a few samples of this study predate the infection). Cell type and time point are not known. CDR3s include the opening cysteine and the closing phenylalanine or tryptophan. The order of the fields is clone size, J gene, V gene, D gene, CDR3 protein, CDR3 DNA. A D gene is named only where the DNA matches it firmly. Where a row states a size, it is once, few, many or the class of an expanded clone; other rows omit it.

>once|TRBJ2-1|TRBV11-2|-
CASSKEVGSSYNEQFF
TGTGCCAGCAGCAAAGAGGTGGGGAGCTCCTACAATGAGCAGTTCTTC
>-|TRBJ1-2|TRBV6-1|-
CATSVAGLYGYTF
TGTGCCACCTCGGTAGCGGGGCTATATGGCTACACCTTC
>-|TRBJ2-3|TRBV20-1|-
CSARGRWGQTKYF
TGCAGTGCTAGAGGTCGGTGGGGGCAGACAAAGTATTTT
>once|TRBJ2-3|TRBV7-3|TRBD1
CASSPNRGRPDTQYF
TGTGCCAGCAGCCCAAACAGGGGGCGACCAGATACGCAGTATTTT
>-|TRBJ2-1|TRBV11-2|-
CASSLLARGFYNEQFF
TGTGCCAGCAGCTTATTAGCGAGGGGCTTTTACAATGAGCAGTTCTTC
>-|TRBJ2-1|TRBV28|-
CASRGVEDEFF
TGTGCCAGCAGGGGGGTCGAGGACGAGTTCTTC
>-|TRBJ1-4|TRBV20-1|-
CSASSWENNEKLFF
TGCAGTGCTAGTTCTTGGGAGAATAATGAAAAACTGTTTTTT
>-|TRBJ2-2|TRBV4-3|TRBD2
CASSQERGGAGELFF
TGCGCCAGCAGCCAAGAGCGCGGGGGGGCCGGGGAGCTGTTTTTT
>once|TRBJ2-7|TRBV7-6|TRBD1
CASSLEGARDEQYF
TGTGCCAGCAGCTTAGAGGGGGCCAGGGACGAGCAGTACTTC
>many|TRBJ2-3|TRBV7-2|TRBD2
CASSLEGTSGRNINTQYF
TGTGCCAGCAGCTTAGAAGGGACTAGCGGGAGGAACATTAATACGCAGTATTTT
>few|TRBJ1-1|TRBV12-3/TRBV12-4|-
CASSRRTEAFF
TGTGCCAGCAGCCGTAGGACTGAAGCTTTCTTT
>few|TRBJ2-2|TRBV27|TRBD1
CASSHGQGSGELFF
TGTGCCAGCAGTCATGGACAGGGGTCCGGGGAGCTGTTTTTT
>few|TRBJ2-3|TRBV6-5|TRBD2
CASRTSAGGNTQYF
TGTGCCAGCAGAACTAGCGCCGGCGGAAATACGCAGTATTTT
>-|TRBJ2-2|TRBV10-3|-
CAIRDWQAGELFF
TGTGCCATCCGGGACTGGCAAGCCGGGGAGCTGTTTTTT